These 31 T cell receptor beta chains came from one sample sequenced in a study of blood T cell repertoires in COVID-19 (dated by TCRdb to about 2020). Library preparation employed the immunoSEQ multiplex PCR assay. TCRdb provides this immuneACCESS table in a form limited to in-frame rearrangements. Some clones are lacking; in checked studies, under half of them reflect an unresolved V gene, and why the rest are absent is not known. The sample table records 210,000 or so clones; approximately 78% of these occur just once. The top ten hold under 3.5% of the sample. Sequenced input: peripheral blood. The receptors derive from a woman older than 75 with active or convalescent COVID-19.

This chain connects TRBV28 to TRBJ1-1, with a possible D match to TRBD1 (6 bases). The CDR3 extends over 18 amino acids. Germline CDR1 reads MDHEN; CDR2 reads SYDVKM. Trimming left V 6 bases short and J 2 bases short, with 25 bases between. DNA of the CDR3: TGTGCCAGCAGAGAGACGGGACACCTTGGCGTCCTAAACACTGAAGCTTTCTTT. This translates into CASRETGHLGVLNTEAFF.

The J gene is TRBJ1-3, the V gene TRBV5-4; maybe TRBD1 (6 bases). From germline, CDR1 is SGHNT and CDR2 YYREEE (reference sequence). The CDR3 loop spans 17 amino acids. Trimming stripped 6 bases from V and 0 bases from J, with 19 bases between. CDR3 in amino acids: CASTSGGQSISGNTIYF. DNA of the CDR3: TGTGCCAGCACCTCGGGGGGCCAGTCGATCTCTGGAAACACCATATATTTT.

The rearrangement links TRBV28 to TRBJ2-7; 9 bases map to TRBD1. V shed 5 bases and J 1 base; nucleotides not matched to a gene: 6. CDR1 MDHEN and CDR2 SYDVKM come from the germline V gene. The CDR3 sequence is 15 residues long. DNA for the CDR3: TGTGCCAGCAGTCGGGACAGGGTACCATCCTACGAGCAGTACTTC. This codes for CASSRDRVPSYEQYF.

This clone has more than one count but fewer than ten. The chain couples TRBV19 to TRBJ1-5, with TRBD1 matching 8 bases. The CDR3 is 15 residues long. The germline gives CDR1 LNHDA, CDR2 SQIVND (reference sequence). The J segment lost 6 bases and the V segment lost 2 bases, leaving 6 bases of the junction unmatched. This chain's CDR3 is CASSIRTGIGQPQHF. In DNA form, the CDR3 reads TGTGCCAGTAGTATAAGGACAGGGATAGGTCAGCCCCAGCATTTT.

This clone was seen a handful of times. CDR3 loop: CASSHDREAFF. CDR3 nucleotides: TGTGCCAGCAGTCACGACAGGGAAGCTTTCTTT. The rearrangement joins TRBV6-2 or TRBV6-3 to TRBJ1-1, with a possible D match to TRBD1 (6 bases). The CDR3 covers 11 residues. The V and J ends lost 5 bases and 8 bases respectively, with 9 bases between them. Germline-derived CDR1 and CDR2 are MNHEY and SVGEGT.

The chain uses TRBV28 and TRBJ2-1, with D perhaps matching TRBD1 (5 bases). The CDR3 has 22 residues. Germline CDR1 MDHEN, CDR2 SYDVKM. The germline V and J ends were trimmed by 3 bases and 0 bases, with 30 bases remaining between them. The CDR3 sequence: CASSFPTRMGGVDDSSYNEQFF. DNA of the CDR3: TGTGCCAGCAGTTTTCCCACAAGAATGGGCGGTGTCGACGACAGCTCCTACAATGAGCAGTTCTTC. Combining the CDR3 with reference TRBV28 and TRBJ2-1 gives the whole variable domain DVKVTQSSRYLVKRTGEKVFLECVQDMDHENMFWYRQDPGLGLRLIYFSYDVKMKEKGDIPEGYSVSREKKERFSLILESASTNQTSMYLCASSFPTRMGGVDDSSYNEQFFGPGTRLTVL.

The rearrangement links TRBV18 to TRBJ1-1; perhaps TRBD1 as D (6 bases). Germline values: CDR1 KGHSH, CDR2 LQKENI. V shed 5 bases and J shed 1 base, with 11 bases lying between them. This CDR3 has 14 residues. The CDR3 loop reads CASSSTGSNTEAFF. The DNA of the CDR3 is TGTGCCAGCTCATCGACAGGATCGAACACTGAAGCTTTCTTT.

The chain is built from TRBV18 and TRBJ1-1; 7 bases fit TRBD1. The J segment lost 4 bases and the V segment lost 0 bases, leaving 8 bases of the junction unmatched. The CDR3 covers 16 residues. In germline, CDR1 is KGHSH, CDR2 LQKENI. Written as DNA, the CDR3 is TGTGCCAGCTCACCACCGAACCCAGGGGGGAGCACTGAAGCTTTCTTT. Its protein product is CASSPPNPGGSTEAFF.

The V and J genes are TRBV20-1 and TRBJ1-1; the match to TRBD1 covers 8 bases. Unmatched junction bases numbered 5, after V lost 5 bases and J lost 12 bases. The CDR3 runs to 10 residues. The germline V gene encodes CDR1 DFQATT and CDR2 SNEGSKA (reference sequence). For the CDR3, the DNA is TGCAGTGCTTCGGACAGGGTTACTTTCTTT. Its translation: CSASDRVTFF.

This clone was picked up many times. The chain combines TRBV5-1 with TRBJ1-5; D remains unclear. The CDR3 loop spans 16 amino acids. Germline V gene data show CDR1 as SGHRS and CDR2 as YFSETQ. Deletions cut 4 bases from V and 0 bases from J, with 14 bases between. In DNA, the CDR3 is TGCGCCAGCAGCGTACACAAGATCCGTAGCAATCAGCCCCAGCATTTT. Translating gives CASSVHKIRSNQPQHF.

J is TRBJ2-7 and V is TRBV5-4; D might be TRBD1 (5 bases). Germline CDR1 SGHNT, CDR2 YYREEE (reference sequence). The germline V and J ends were trimmed by 2 bases and 3 bases, with 12 bases remaining between them. The length of the CDR3 is 14 residues. The CDR3 loop is CASSLNTGNYEQYF. The DNA of the CDR3 is TGTGCCAGCAGCTTAAACACAGGAAACTACGAGCAGTACTTC.

The V and J genes are TRBV10-3 and TRBJ1-1; tentative D call: TRBD1 (6 bases). V dropped 3 bases and J dropped 12 bases, with 14 bases sitting between them. The CDR3 is 12 residues long. Germline V gene lookup returns CDR1 ENHRY and CDR2 SYGVKD. The CDR3 nucleotides read TGTGCCATCAGTGAAGGGGGGAGGGCACCTTTCTTT. The encoded protein is CAISEGGRAPFF.

The J gene is TRBJ1-1, the V gene TRBV28; D may be TRBD1 (5 bases). V lost 5 bases, J lost 6 bases, and 19 bases lay in between. The CDR3 loop spans 15 amino acids. Looked up from germline, CDR1 is MDHEN and CDR2 is SYDVKM. CDR3 amino acids: CASSLGGTLWAEAFF. The CDR3 nucleotides are TGTGCCAGCAGTCTTGGGGGGACCTTATGGGCTGAAGCTTTCTTT.

The chain employs TRBV3-1 (or the pseudogene TRBV3-2) and TRBJ1-1, with D perhaps matching TRBD1 (5 bases). With 1 base removed from V and 9 bases from J, the gap between germline ends came to 12 bases. The CDR3 runs to 13 residues. The germline gives CDR1 LGHDT, CDR2 YNNKEL (reference sequence). CDR3 sequence reads: CASSQVGRGKAFF. The DNA of the CDR3 is TGTGCCAGCAGCCAAGTAGGGAGGGGCAAAGCTTTCTTT.

CDR3 DNA sequence: TGTGCCAGTAGTTGGCAGGGCCGGAACACCGGGGAGCTGTTTTTT. Protein sequence: CASSWQGRNTGELFF. V usage is TRBV19 and J usage is TRBJ2-2; D might be TRBD1 (5 bases). Germline CDR1 is LNHDA and CDR2 is SQIVND (reference sequence). Trimming removed 5 bases at V and 1 base at J, with 11 bases between. There are 15 residues in the CDR3.

The chain uses TRBV19 and TRBJ1-5; 7 bases line up with TRBD1. This CDR3 has 14 amino acids. V lost 6 bases and J lost 7; bases outside the gene matches: 9. Germline CDR1 is LNHDA and CDR2 is SQIVND (reference sequence). The DNA for the CDR3 is TGTGCCAGTAGAGGAGGGGGCGAGTTCCAGCCCCAGCATTTT. Its protein is CASRGGGEFQPQHF.

J is TRBJ1-1 and V is TRBV5-1; D unclear. From germline, CDR1 is SGHRS and CDR2 YFSETQ. The CDR3 spans 15 residues. Deletions cut 1 base from V and 0 bases from J, with 10 bases between. The DNA for the CDR3 is TGCGCCAGCAGCTTGCAGGCATCTGTGAACACTGAAGCTTTCTTT. Amino acids: CASSLQASVNTEAFF.

The CDR3 nucleotides read TGTGCCAGCAGCCTTCCGACAGGCCAAGTTGAAAAACTGTTTTTT. Translation gives CASSLPTGQVEKLFF. The chain joins TRBV7-9 to TRBJ1-4; D may be TRBD1 (6 bases). CDR1 and CDR2 (germline): SEHNR, FQNEAQ (reference sequence). V lost 5 bases to trimming and J lost 7 bases, with 17 bases between them. The CDR3 covers 15 residues.

The V gene is TRBV28, the J gene TRBJ2-1; 9 bases map to TRBD1. This CDR3 comprises 20 residues. CDR1 is MDHEN and CDR2 is SYDVKM in the germline V gene. Trimming removed 2 bases from V and 3 bases from J; junction bases left unmatched: 17. In DNA, the CDR3 is TGTGCCAGCAGTTTACCCTCTGGTCCCGGGACAGGGTTCAACTACAATGAGCAGTTCTTC. This codes for CASSLPSGPGTGFNYNEQFF.

V usage is TRBV4-2 and J usage is TRBJ1-5, with 9 bases aligning to TRBD1. CDR3 size: 16 residues. CDR1 is LGHNA and CDR2 is YNFKEQ in the germline V gene. V was pared by 0 bases and J by 6 bases, with 6 bases of the junction left unmatched. In DNA, the CDR3 is TGTGCCAGCAGCCAAGAGGGGACAGGGAGAGGTCAGCCCCAGCATTTT. This gives the protein CASSQEGTGRGQPQHF.

CDR3 nucleotide sequence: TGTGCCAGCAGTTTATCTGGCGGATATAGCAATCAGCCCCAGCATTTT. Its translation: CASSLSGGYSNQPQHF. The gene calls are TRBV27 and TRBJ1-5; D unclear. Germline loops: CDR1 MNHEY, CDR2 SMNVEV (reference sequence). CDR3 length: 16 amino acids. Trimming removed 0 bases at V and 0 bases at J, with 9 bases between.

V gene TRBV23-1 combines with J gene TRBJ2-2, with a weak D call TRBD2 (7 bases). TRBV23-1 is known as an ORF, though its function is uncertain. Between the trimmed V and J ends, which lost 5 bases and 7 bases, there was a span of 23 bases. The CDR3 has 17 amino acids. CDR3 sequence (DNA): TGCGCCAGCAGTTCAACTTACATCCCGGGGGGCATCGGGGAGCTGTTTTTT. It encodes CASSSTYIPGGIGELFF.

The chain recombines TRBV19 with TRBJ1-4; 8 bases match TRBD1. With V trimmed by 9 bases and J by 7 bases, 16 bases remained unmatched. Germline V CDR1 and CDR2: LNHDA, SQIVND (reference sequence). CDR3 length: 16 residues. CDR3 coding DNA: TGTGCCAGCCTTACGCGTTCCGGGACAGGTGGTGAAAAACTGTTTTTT. Translation: CASLTRSGTGGEKLFF.

The CDR3 coding sequence is TGTGCCAGCTGGGACAGGAGAAGGGGGGAGCTGTTTTTT. Its translation is CASWDRRRGELFF. The chain links TRBV3-1 (or the pseudogene TRBV3-2) to TRBJ2-2; 8 positions agree with TRBD1. Germline CDR1 and CDR2: LGHDT and YNNKEL (reference sequence). The CDR3 covers 13 residues. V lost 8 bases and J lost 8; bases outside the gene matches: 7.

The V call is TRBV7-9, the J call TRBJ1-1, with 11 nucleotides matching TRBD1. V was clipped by 4 bases and J by 5 bases; unmatched bases: 9. Germline V gives CDR1 SEHNR, CDR2 FQNEAQ (reference sequence). CDR3 length: 16 amino acids. CDR3 in amino acids: CASSWDPGQGATEAFF. As DNA, the CDR3 is TGTGCCAGCAGCTGGGATCCTGGACAGGGGGCTACTGAAGCTTTCTTT.

The chain combines TRBV7-2 with TRBJ2-4, with TRBD2 as a possible D gene (6 bases). CDR3 size: 13 residues. CDR1 is SGHTA and CDR2 is FQGNSA in the germline V gene. V lost 2 bases and J 8 bases, leaving 10 bases between the germline ends. Written as DNA, the CDR3 is TGTGCCAGCAGCTTACCGGGAGCTGACATTCAGTACTTC. This codes for CASSLPGADIQYF. The whole variable domain, filled in from reference TRBV7-2 and TRBJ2-4, reads GAGVSQSPSNKVTEKGKDVELRCDPISGHTALYWYRQSLGQGLEFLIYFQGNSAPDKSGLPSDRFSAERTGGSVSTLTIQRTQQEDSAVYLCASSLPGADIQYFGAGTRLSVL.

This sequence joins TRBV5-1 and TRBJ1-2, with D unresolved. CDR1 SGHRS and CDR2 YFSETQ come from the germline V gene. The germline V and J ends were trimmed by 0 bases and 6 bases, with 18 bases remaining between them. CDR3 length equals 16 residues. The CDR3 protein is CASSLGPISSRDGYTF. The CDR3 nucleotides are TGCGCCAGCAGCTTGGGCCCTATAAGCAGTCGGGATGGCTACACCTTC.

The chain couples TRBV7-9 to TRBJ1-3, with 9 nucleotides matching TRBD1. CDR3 length equals 15 residues. Losses at the gene ends were 5 bases for V and 2 bases for J; bases not matched to a gene: 4. Germline V lookup: CDR1 SEHNR, CDR2 FQNEAQ (reference sequence). CDR3 nucleotides: TGTGCCAGCAGCCCAGGGACAGGGACTGGAAACACCATATATTTT. Its translation: CASSPGTGTGNTIYF.

On this clone: Within the sample, other DNA sequences also encode this same CDR3. CDR3: CASSESPDTQYF. CDR3 bases: TGTGCCAGCAGTGAGAGTCCGGATACGCAGTATTTT. The chain couples TRBV2 to TRBJ2-3; D is unclear. This CDR3 spans 12 amino acids. V lost 3 bases to trimming and J lost 6 bases, with 7 bases between them. Germline V lookup: CDR1 SNHLY, CDR2 FYNNEI.

The CDR3 loop is CASKPQSDTEAFF. In DNA form, the CDR3 reads TGTGCCAGTAAACCCCAAAGCGACACTGAAGCTTTCTTT. J is TRBJ1-1 and V is TRBV5-4; D not certain. Trimming took 8 bases from V and 3 from J, leaving 14 bases between them. Germline CDR1 reads SGHNT; CDR2 reads YYREEE (reference sequence). CDR3 length: 13 residues.

V and J are TRBV27 and TRBJ2-7; maybe TRBD2 (5 bases). Germline V gene sequence: CDR1 MNHEY, CDR2 SMNVEV (reference sequence). V lost 2 bases to trimming and J lost 7 bases, with 12 bases between them. The CDR3 has 13 amino acids. The CDR3 DNA is TGTGCCAGCAGTTTAGGATCGGGAAGGGAGCAGTACTTC. It is translated as CASSLGSGREQYF.